The rows below give T cell receptor beta chains drawn from one sample of a study of blood T cell repertoires in COVID-19. TCRdb keeps only in-frame clones here, not all; method: immunoSEQ multiplex PCR. Of about 280,000 clones listed, around 90% are singletons. Specimen: peripheral blood. The receptor source for this set is a man between 45 and 60 years old with acute or convalescent COVID-19. CDR3s include the opening cysteine and the closing phenylalanine or tryptophan.

j_call v_call cdr3_aa
TRBJ1-5 TRBV30 CAWREQVHSNQPQHF
TRBJ1-1 TRBV15 CATSRDWEGVSGAFF
TRBJ1-5 TRBV19 CASSIDPNSYNQPQHF
TRBJ1-1 TRBV5-1 CASSLQGSDTEAFF
TRBJ1-1 TRBV6-1 CASSERQQGEAFF
TRBJ2-5 TRBV2 CASSYLLDETQYF
TRBJ1-6 TRBV19 CASRSGTLNGSPLHF
TRBJ2-2 TRBV25-1 CASTPWGGQNTGELFF
TRBJ2-3 TRBV3-1/TRBV3-2 CASSQVGHSTDTQYF
TRBJ1-2 TRBV11-2 CASRKSQGADGYTF
TRBJ1-2 TRBV4-2 CASSQEGAGYGYTF
TRBJ2-3 TRBV19 CATEENTQYF
TRBJ2-7 TRBV20-1 CSAGGQREQYF
TRBJ1-1 TRBV5-1 CASSLVPGNTEAFF
TRBJ2-5 TRBV19 CASSMGGSKETQYF
TRBJ1-1 TRBV6-5 CASSEGFEAFF
TRBJ2-1 TRBV7-3 CASSYPASGGPREQFF
TRBJ2-1 TRBV7-9 CASSLGTSGEQFF
TRBJ1-5 TRBV19 CASSALQTGPQPQHF
TRBJ2-5 TRBV12-3/TRBV12-4 CASSLGVETQYF
TRBJ2-5 TRBV4-1 CASSRGQGDQETQYF
TRBJ2-3 TRBV7-9 CASSLALGRFRTDTQYF
TRBJ2-2 TRBV2 CASSEALWGDTGELFF
TRBJ2-7 TRBV6-1 CASSSPGTGGYEQYF